This TCR beta chain is from a study of cytomegalovirus exposure and HLA in healthy donors. Across the whole study: Among the approximately 400 genotyped donors, more than 70% were placed in the Caucasian-associated ancestry cluster. Study observations and caveats: Three chains tied to CMV proved CMV antigen-specific in vitro.

This clone was seen more than once but under ten times. The target antigen is unknown. Germline V gives CDR1 SGHNT, CDR2 YYREEE (reference sequence). The CDR3 has 14 residues. The V and J ends lost 4 bases and 12 bases, in that order; junction bases with no gene match: 10. The PCR used 60 Vbeta and 13 Jbeta primers. Libraries were prepared by immunoSEQ multiplex PCR; TCRdb keeps only in-frame clonotypes and omits some of them. The sample has some 150,000 clones; around 80% are singletons. The chain uses TRBV5-4 and TRBJ1-6; TRBD1 matches at 7 bases. Specimen: PBMCs. The TCR was taken from a boy between 2 and 10 years old in good health and CMV-seronegative. The CDR3 region has the DNA TGTGCCAGCAGCAAGGGGACAGATTACTTACCCCTCCACTTT. This encodes CASSKGTDYLPLHF.